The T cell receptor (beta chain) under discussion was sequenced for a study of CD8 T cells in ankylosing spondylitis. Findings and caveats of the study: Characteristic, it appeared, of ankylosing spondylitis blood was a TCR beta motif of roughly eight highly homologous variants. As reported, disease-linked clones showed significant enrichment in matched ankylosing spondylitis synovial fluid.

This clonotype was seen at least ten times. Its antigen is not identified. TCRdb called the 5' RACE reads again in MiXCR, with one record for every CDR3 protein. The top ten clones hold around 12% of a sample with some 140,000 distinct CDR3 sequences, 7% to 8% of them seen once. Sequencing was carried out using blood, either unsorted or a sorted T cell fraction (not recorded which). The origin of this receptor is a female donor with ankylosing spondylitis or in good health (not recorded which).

The CDR3: CASDSYEQYF. The CDR3 DNA sequence: TGTGCCAGCGACAGCTACGAGCAGTACTTC. The chain combines TRBV7-3 with TRBJ2-7, with D tentatively TRBD1 (5 bases). V dropped 8 bases and J dropped 3 bases, with 5 bases sitting between them. Germline CDR1 is SGHTA and CDR2 is FQGTGA. The length of the CDR3 is 10 residues.